Following are 9 T cell receptor beta chains from one sample sequenced in a study of cytotoxic CD8 clonotypes in ibrutinib-treated CLL. Assay used: immunoSEQ multiplex PCR; TCRdb lists only in-frame clones, some missing. The top ten clones hold approximately 2% of a sample with about 160,000 clones, roughly 86% of them seen once. The specimen was PBMCs, collected after 12 months of ibrutinib treatment. The origin of the receptors is a human donor with chronic lymphocytic leukemia.

The chain combines TRBV18 with TRBJ1-6; no definite D call. Germline V gene data show CDR1 as KGHSH and CDR2 as LQKENI. The CDR3 covers 14 residues. With 4 bases removed from V and 8 bases from J, the gap between germline ends came to 12 bases. DNA of the CDR3: TGTGCCAGCTCACAGTATGGTTCCCATTCACCCCTCCACTTT. It codes for CASSQYGSHSPLHF.

The chain recombines TRBV19 with TRBJ1-2; TRBD1 matches at 8 bases. The germline gives CDR1 LNHDA, CDR2 SQIVND (reference sequence). This CDR3 spans 16 amino acids. Trimming cost V 10 bases and J 0 bases; bases outside gene matches: 13. In DNA, the CDR3 is TGTGCCATCGGGAGGACAGACAGGGGCCCTAACTATGGCTACACCTTC. Protein product: CAIGRTDRGPNYGYTF.

V usage is TRBV28 and J usage is TRBJ2-7; TRBD2 agrees at 10 bases. Losses at the gene ends were 9 bases for V and 0 bases for J; bases not matched to a gene: 5. This CDR3 has 14 amino acids. Per germline, CDR1 MDHEN and CDR2 SYDVKM. In DNA form, the CDR3 reads TGTGCCAGAGGGAGCGGGAGGGCCTCCTACGAGCAGTACTTC. Protein sequence: CARGSGRASYEQYF. The full variable domain, its missing parts supplied by reference TRBV28 and TRBJ2-7, is DVKVTQSSRYLVKRTGEKVFLECVQDMDHENMFWYRQDPGLGLRLIYFSYDVKMKEKGDIPEGYSVSREKKERFSLILESASTNQTSMYLCARGSGRASYEQYFGPGTRLTVT.

This clone has a handful of counts. The genes are TRBV2 and TRBJ1-6; 11 nucleotides agree with TRBD1. The CDR3 extends over 15 amino acids. The trim removed 5 bases at V and 8 bases at J, leaving 5 bases unmatched. From germline, CDR1 is SNHLY and CDR2 FYNNEI. CDR3 nucleotides: TGTGCCAGCAGTTTACCGGGACAGGGGGATTCACCCCTCCACTTT. Its protein product is CASSLPGQGDSPLHF. Supplemented by reference TRBV2 and TRBJ1-6, the full variable domain reads EPEVTQTPSHQVTQMGQEVILRCVPISNHLYFYWYRQILGQKVEFLVSFYNNEISEKSEIFDDQFSVERPDGSNFTLKIRSTKLEDSAMYFCASSLPGQGDSPLHFGNGTRLTVT.

The rearrangement links TRBV7-2 to TRBJ2-7; 12 nucleotides align to TRBD1. CDR3 size: 14 residues. Germline lookup yields CDR1 SGHTA and CDR2 FQGNSA. The V segment lost 5 bases and the J segment 6 bases; nucleotides outside the gene matches: 5. In DNA form, the CDR3 reads TGTGCCAGCAGCCAGCGGGACAGGGGGCGCGAGCAGTACTTC. Amino acid sequence: CASSQRDRGREQYF.

As regards this clone: Compared with germline, one end of the junction differs, possibly owing to a read error. CDR3 sequence: CAGSLLGRDYGYTF. The DNA for the CDR3 is TGTGCCGGCAGTTTATTAGGCAGAGATTATGGCTACACCTTC. The rearrangement uses TRBV27 and TRBJ1-2; D gene uncertain. The CDR3 spans 14 residues. The germline gives CDR1 MNHEY, CDR2 SMNVEV (reference sequence).

The chain has TRBV5-1 and TRBJ1-2; D not resolved. The CDR3 runs to 14 residues. V lost 0 bases and J lost 1, with 7 bases in between. The germline V gene encodes CDR1 SGHRS and CDR2 YFSETQ. CDR3 DNA: TGCGCCAGCAGCTTGGACGCGAATAACTATGGCTACACCTTC. Translated, it gives CASSLDANNYGYTF.

The V call is TRBV28, the J call TRBJ1-6; tentative D call: TRBD1 (5 bases). With 7 bases removed from V and 8 bases from J, the gap between germline ends came to 18 bases. The germline V gene has CDR1 MDHEN and CDR2 SYDVKM. The CDR3 has 15 residues. This chain's CDR3 is CASTPRDGSYSPLHF. The CDR3 nucleotides are TGTGCCAGCACCCCCCGGGACGGGTCCTATTCACCCCTCCACTTT.

The CDR3 DNA follows: TGCGCCAGCAGCCAAGTTCCAACAGGGGGCCGCTACGAGCAGTACTTC. It yields the protein CASSQVPTGGRYEQYF. The genes are TRBV4-1 and TRBJ2-7; 9 nucleotides match TRBD1. The ends lost 1 base at V and 3 bases at J; junction bases unmatched: 7. This CDR3 region has 16 residues. The germline CDR1 and CDR2 sequences are MGHRA and YSYEKL.